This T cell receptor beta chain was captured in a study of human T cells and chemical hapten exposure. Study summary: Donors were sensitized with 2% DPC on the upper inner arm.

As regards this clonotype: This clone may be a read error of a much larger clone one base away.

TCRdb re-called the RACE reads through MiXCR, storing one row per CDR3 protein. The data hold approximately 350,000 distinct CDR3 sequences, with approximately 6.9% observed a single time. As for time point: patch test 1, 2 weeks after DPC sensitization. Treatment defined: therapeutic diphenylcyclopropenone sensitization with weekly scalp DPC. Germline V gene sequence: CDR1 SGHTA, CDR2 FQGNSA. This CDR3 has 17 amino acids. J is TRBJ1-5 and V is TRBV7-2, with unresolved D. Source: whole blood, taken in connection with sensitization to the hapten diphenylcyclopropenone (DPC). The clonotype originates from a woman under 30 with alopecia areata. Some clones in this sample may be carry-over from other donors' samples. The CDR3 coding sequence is TGTGCCAGCAGCTTAACGGCGGCAGCCTATAGCAATCGGCCCCAGCATTTT. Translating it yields CASSLTAAAYSNRPQHF. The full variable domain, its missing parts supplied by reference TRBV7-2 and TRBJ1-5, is GAGVSQSPSNKVTEKGKDVELRCDPISGHTALYWYRQSLGQGLEFLIYFQGNSAPDKSGLPSDRFSAERTGGSVSTLTIQRTQQEDSAVYLCASSLTAAAYSNRPQHFGDGTRLSIL.